What follows are 22 T cell receptor beta chains derived from one specimen sequenced in a study of blood T cell repertoires in COVID-19. Assay: immunoSEQ multiplex PCR; the TCRdb copy retains only in-frame clones and omits some. The table shows 250,000 or so clones, with roughly 85% occurring only once. The sequencing sample was made of PBMCs or T cells enriched from blood (not recorded which). These receptors came from a man younger than 45 who had recovered from COVID-19.

The chain employs TRBV10-3 and TRBJ1-5; D remains ambiguous. The CDR3 covers 15 residues. Per the germline V gene, CDR1 is ENHRY and CDR2 is SYGVKD. Trimming cost V 0 bases and J 2 bases, with 8 bases left between them. As DNA, the CDR3 is TGTGCCATCAGTGAGTCGAAAATAGGCAATCAGCCCCAGCATTTT. Translated: CAISESKIGNQPQHF.

This chain links TRBV5-5 with TRBJ2-3; a possible D gene is TRBD2 (6 bases). This CDR3 has 16 amino acids. The V and J ends lost 4 bases and 0 bases respectively, with 15 bases between them. Germline V gene lookup returns CDR1 SGHKS and CDR2 YYEKEE (reference sequence). The CDR3 sequence: CASSTTSSASTDTQYF. CDR3 nucleotide sequence: TGTGCCAGCAGCACCACATCTAGCGCAAGCACAGATACGCAGTATTTT.

The chain couples TRBV10-1 to TRBJ2-2; 7 bases agree with TRBD2. This CDR3 is 19 amino acids long. CDR1 is WNHNN, CDR2 SYGVQD, per germline (reference sequence). J gave up 7 bases and V 2 bases, and 19 bases lay outside the gene matches. The CDR3: CASSEARFLKREAGGELFF. DNA of the CDR3: TGCGCCAGCAGTGAGGCCCGATTTTTGAAACGGGAGGCCGGCGGGGAGCTGTTTTTT.

Comments on this clone: Compared with germline, one end of the junction differs, possibly owing to a read error. V and J are TRBV9 and TRBJ1-1, with 8 bases matching TRBD1. This CDR3 region has 10 residues. The V gene's germline CDR1 is SGDLS and CDR2 YYNGEE. The CDR3 sequence: CASSGDRTAF. CDR3 bases: TGTGCCAGCAGCGGGGACAGGACAGCCTTT.

This chain links TRBV3-1 (or the pseudogene TRBV3-2) with TRBJ2-5; D possibly corresponds to TRBD1 (7 bases). Germline CDR1 and CDR2: LGHDT and YNNKEL (reference sequence). With 6 bases removed from V and 4 bases from J, the gap between germline ends came to 12 bases. CDR3 size: 13 residues. The CDR3 loop is CASRAGGSETQYF. CDR3 sequence (DNA): TGTGCCAGCAGGGCAGGGGGGTCAGAGACCCAGTACTTC.

This chain connects TRBV4-3 to TRBJ1-3; the D gene is possibly TRBD1 (6 bases). From germline, CDR1 is LGHNA and CDR2 YSLEER. This CDR3 has 15 residues. V was cut by 0 bases and J by 8 bases, with 14 bases left in between. This CDR3 is CASSQDLRGRDTIYF. The CDR3 bases are TGCGCCAGCAGCCAAGATCTGCGGGGGCGAGACACCATATATTTT.

This clone was seen once. V usage is TRBV19 and J usage is TRBJ2-7, with 11 positions matching TRBD1. Germline assignment: CDR1 LNHDA and CDR2 SQIVND (reference sequence). The CDR3 is 15 residues long. The trim removed 3 bases at V and 6 bases at J, leaving 7 bases unmatched. The CDR3 spells CASSIRGQGGLEQYF. CDR3 nucleotides: TGTGCCAGTAGTATCCGGGGACAGGGGGGACTCGAGCAGTACTTC.

This chain connects TRBV24-1 to TRBJ2-3; 7 bases are a match to TRBD2. CDR1 and CDR2 (germline): KGHDR, SFDVKD. The CDR3 loop spans 16 amino acids. With V trimmed by 2 bases and J by 2 bases, 6 bases remained unmatched. The CDR3 DNA reads as TGTGCCACCAGTGATTCTAGCGGATTATACACAGATACGCAGTATTTT. This sequence encodes CATSDSSGLYTDTQYF.

The chain joins TRBV28 to TRBJ2-3; 7 bases align to TRBD2. This CDR3 contains 16 residues. Trimming at V came to 3 bases and at J to 2 bases, leaving 8 bases not matched to a gene. Germline V gene data show CDR1 as MDHEN and CDR2 as SYDVKM. This CDR3 is CASSFYGRQNTDTQYF. The CDR3 nucleotides read TGTGCCAGCAGTTTTTACGGGAGGCAAAACACAGATACGCAGTATTTT.

This clone was counted a single time. This chain uses TRBV30 with TRBJ1-2; D perhaps matches TRBD1 (6 bases). Germline loops: CDR1 GTSNPN, CDR2 SVGIG (reference sequence). This CDR3 comprises 14 residues. V lost 4 bases, J lost 7 bases, and 19 bases lay in between. The CDR3 here is CAWNRGRGLGGYTF. CDR3 sequence (DNA): TGTGCCTGGAACCGGGGCAGGGGATTGGGTGGCTACACCTTC.

J is TRBJ2-2 and V is TRBV11-2; D gene unclear. Germline values: CDR1 SGHAT, CDR2 FQNNGV. The CDR3 sequence is 13 residues long. V was pared by 5 bases and J by 7 bases, with 11 bases between. DNA of the CDR3: TGTGCCAGCAGCCCAGACACCTACGGGGAGCTGTTTTTT. Amino acids: CASSPDTYGELFF. Full variable domain (rest looked up from reference TRBV11-2 and TRBJ2-2): EAGVAQSPRYKIIEKRQSVAFWCNPISGHATLYWYQQILGQGPKLLIQFQNNGVVDDSQLPKDRFSAERLKGVDSTLKIQPAKLEDSAVYLCASSPDTYGELFFGEGSRLTVL.

The V gene is TRBV27, the J gene TRBJ1-2; the D is unclear. Germline V gene sequence: CDR1 MNHEY, CDR2 SMNVEV (reference sequence). This CDR3 has 13 amino acids. V was trimmed by 3 bases and J by 8 bases, leaving 13 bases between them. In nucleotides, the CDR3 is TGTGCCAGCAGTTTTTGGACTGGCGACGGCTACACCTTC. Amino acids: CASSFWTGDGYTF.

The chain joins TRBV24-1 to TRBJ1-2; D may be TRBD1 (5 bases). This CDR3 has 13 amino acids. Trimming shortened V by 6 bases and J by 0 bases, and 7 bases separated the two germline ends. CDR1 and CDR2 (germline): KGHDR, SFDVKD. This CDR3 is CATSPTANYGYTF. Here the CDR3 DNA reads TGTGCCACCAGTCCGACAGCTAACTATGGCTACACCTTC.

The chain carries TRBV6-5 and TRBJ2-3, with 9 positions matching TRBD2. CDR1 and CDR2 (germline): MNHEY, SVGAGI. This CDR3 region has 15 residues. With 6 bases clipped from V and 0 bases from J, the junction kept 4 bases outside the gene matches. The DNA of the CDR3 is TGTGCCAGCAGCACTAGCGGGCTGAGCACAGATACGCAGTATTTT. This sequence encodes CASSTSGLSTDTQYF.

The chain combines TRBV9 with TRBJ1-6; D not certain. Trimming took off 0 bases at V and 7 bases at J, with 11 bases between the two ends. CDR1 SGDLS and CDR2 YYNGEE come from the germline V gene. CDR3 length equals 15 residues. The CDR3 bases are TGTGCCAGCAGCGTAGGAGGCTCCTGGAATTCACCCCTCCACTTT. Its protein is CASSVGGSWNSPLHF.

This clone was recorded only once. The genes are TRBV5-5 and TRBJ2-5; D gene uncertain. The germline gives CDR1 SGHKS, CDR2 YYEKEE (reference sequence). Trimming pared 1 base from V and 5 bases from J, leaving 15 bases between. The CDR3 totals 15 residues. The CDR3 nucleotides are TGTGCCAGCAGCTTGCACAGCACCCTCCAGGAGACCCAGTACTTC. It is translated as CASSLHSTLQETQYF. Supplemented by reference TRBV5-5 and TRBJ2-5, the full variable domain reads DAGVTQSPTHLIKTRGQQVTLRCSPISGHKSVSWYQQVLGQGPQFIFQYYEKEERGRGNFPDRFSARQFPNYSSELNVNALLLGDSALYLCASSLHSTLQETQYFGPGTRLLVL.

This clone was counted a single time. In DNA form, the CDR3 reads TGTGCCAGCAGCGCGACAGGGAAGAGTGACTACACCTTC. It encodes CASSATGKSDYTF. V and J are TRBV27 and TRBJ1-2; 7 bases match TRBD1. The CDR3 has 13 residues. Germline V gives CDR1 MNHEY, CDR2 SMNVEV (reference sequence). Trimming cost V 6 bases and J 10 bases; bases outside gene matches: 11.

V usage is TRBV7-9 and J usage is TRBJ2-7, with TRBD2 matching over 12 bases. J gave up 7 bases and V 5 bases, and 12 bases lay outside the gene matches. The CDR3 loop spans 16 amino acids. Germline-derived CDR1 and CDR2 are SEHNR and FQNEAQ (reference sequence). The CDR3 nucleotides are TGTGCCAGCAGCCAAATTAGCGGACTAGCGGGATCTGAGCAGTACTTC. This codes for CASSQISGLAGSEQYF.

The chain uses TRBV3-1 (or the pseudogene TRBV3-2) and TRBJ2-2; 7 nucleotides agree with TRBD2. CDR3 length equals 19 residues. The junction had 16 bases not matched to a gene; V was cut back by 0 bases and J by 6 bases. Germline-derived CDR1 and CDR2 are LGHDT and YNNKEL (reference sequence). The CDR3 loop is CASSQDSSGRGTGAGELFF. DNA for the CDR3: TGTGCCAGCAGCCAAGATTCTAGCGGACGCGGGACGGGTGCCGGGGAGCTGTTTTTT.

V usage is TRBV18 and J usage is TRBJ1-4; D gene unclear. Germline V gene data show CDR1 as KGHSH and CDR2 as LQKENI. This CDR3 has 14 amino acids. The V and J ends lost 4 bases and 3 bases respectively, with 9 bases between them. CDR3 loop: CASSRIDSNEKLFF. Written as DNA, the CDR3 is TGTGCCAGCTCACGTATAGATTCTAATGAAAAACTGTTTTTT.

The DNA of the CDR3 is TGTGCCAGCAGTACAGGGGTCTCTGGAAACACCATATATTTT. Its protein is CASSTGVSGNTIYF. The chain couples TRBV7-2 to TRBJ1-3; TRBD1 agrees at 7 bases. The CDR3 spans 14 residues. Germline-derived CDR1 and CDR2 are SGHTA and FQGNSA. J lost 0 bases, V lost 6 bases, and 2 bases had no gene match.

The chain carries TRBV9 and TRBJ2-7, with a possible D match to TRBD1 (6 bases). The V and J ends lost 0 bases and 1 base respectively, with 11 bases between them. The germline V gene encodes CDR1 SGDLS and CDR2 YYNGEE. The CDR3 has 15 residues. This CDR3 reads CASSVEGDTSYEQYF. The CDR3 nucleotides read TGTGCCAGCAGCGTAGAGGGGGACACTTCCTACGAGCAGTACTTC. Drawing the rest from reference TRBV9 and TRBJ2-7, the complete variable domain is DSGVTQTPKHLITATGQRVTLRCSPRSGDLSVYWYQQSLDQGLQFLIQYYNGEERAKGNILERFSAQQFPDLHSELNLSSLELGDSALYFCASSVEGDTSYEQYFGPGTRLTVT.